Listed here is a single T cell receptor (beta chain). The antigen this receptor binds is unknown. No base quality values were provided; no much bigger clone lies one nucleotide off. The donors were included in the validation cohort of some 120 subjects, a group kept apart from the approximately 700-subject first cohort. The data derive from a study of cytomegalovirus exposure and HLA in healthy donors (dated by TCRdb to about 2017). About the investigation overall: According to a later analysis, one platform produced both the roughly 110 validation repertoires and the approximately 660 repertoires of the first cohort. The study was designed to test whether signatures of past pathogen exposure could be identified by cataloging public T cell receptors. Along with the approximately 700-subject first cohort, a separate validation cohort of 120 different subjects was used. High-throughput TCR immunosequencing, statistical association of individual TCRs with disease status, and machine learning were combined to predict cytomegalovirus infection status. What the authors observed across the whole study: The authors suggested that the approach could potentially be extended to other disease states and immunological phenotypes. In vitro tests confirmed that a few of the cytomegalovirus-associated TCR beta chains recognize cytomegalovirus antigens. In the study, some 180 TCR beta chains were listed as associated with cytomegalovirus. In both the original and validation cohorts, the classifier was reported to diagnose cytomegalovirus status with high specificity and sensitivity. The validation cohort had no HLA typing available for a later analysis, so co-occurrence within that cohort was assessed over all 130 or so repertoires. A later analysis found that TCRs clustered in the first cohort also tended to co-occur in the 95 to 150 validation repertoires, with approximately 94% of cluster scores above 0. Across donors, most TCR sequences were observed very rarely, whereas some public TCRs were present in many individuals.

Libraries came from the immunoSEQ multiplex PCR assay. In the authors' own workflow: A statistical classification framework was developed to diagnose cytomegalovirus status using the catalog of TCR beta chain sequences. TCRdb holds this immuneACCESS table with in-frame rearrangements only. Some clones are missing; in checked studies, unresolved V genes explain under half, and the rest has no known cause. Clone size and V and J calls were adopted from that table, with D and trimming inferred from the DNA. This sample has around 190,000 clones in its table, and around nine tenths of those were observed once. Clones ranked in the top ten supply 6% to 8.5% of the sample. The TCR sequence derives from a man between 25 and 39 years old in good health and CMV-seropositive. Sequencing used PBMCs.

The CDR3 is CASSLQGVNYNGYTF. Here is the DNA: TGTGCCAGCAGTTTGCAGGGAGTTAACTATAATGGCTACACCTTC. The V and J genes are TRBV27 and TRBJ1-2; a tentative D call is TRBD1 (5 bases match). The CDR3 runs 15 residues from the cysteine to the phenylalanine. Here the CDR3 DNA is all that survives: 45 bases in frame from base 1. Relative to germline, V is 3 bases shorter and J is 6 bases shorter, with 17 bases between their ends. The germline V gene (reference sequence) yields MNHEY for CDR1 and SMNVEV for CDR2.